This T cell receptor beta chain stems from a study of chemoradiotherapy in HPV16-positive cancers. Notes on the study in general: Functional assays defining HPV-specific T cells used only two HPV16-positive patients. During treatment, candidate HPV-specific clones and E7-related motifs expanded in tumor. For HPV16-positive patients, expanding HPV-responsive T cells associated with longer recurrence-free survival.

Germline lookup yields CDR1 MNHNY and CDR2 SVGAGI (reference sequence). V gave up 7 bases and J gave up 0 bases, with 15 bases separating them. This CDR3 has 15 residues. This table comes from immunoSEQ multiplex PCR, and its TCRdb copy is limited to in-frame clones, with some not included. The sample lists over 2,500 clones, over 80% occurring once. Note on this clone: What it recognizes is unknown.

The clonotype originates from a human donor with HPV-associated anogenital cancer. Material: blood, obtained from a patient who underwent chemoradiotherapy. The genes are TRBV6-6 and TRBJ1-1; D is possibly TRBD1 (6 bases). The CDR3 nucleotides read TGTGCCAGCAAGTATGGGGAGGGGGTGAACACTGAAGCTTTCTTT. Encoded protein: CASKYGEGVNTEAFF.